This TCR beta chain comes out of a study of T cells in Graves' hyperthyroidism and ophthalmopathy. J gave up 3 bases and V 4 bases, and 5 bases lay outside the gene matches. This CDR3 region has 14 residues. Germline lookup yields CDR1 MNHEY and CDR2 SMNVEV (reference sequence). The table lists this clonotype with many counts. Its antigen is still unknown. General study points: Blood also held most thyroid clonotypes expanded beyond 0.001.

Each person with ophthalmopathy scored at least 3 on the Clinical Activity Score, reached NOSPECS grade 4 or higher, and had been ill under 3 months. Lactation, pregnancy, other autoimmune disease or uncontrolled infection led to exclusion of patients. The diagnostic basis comprised clinical symptoms, serum thyroxine and TRAb, thyroid ultrasound and orbital computed tomography. RNA transcripts gave rise to amplified TCR beta CDR3 regions. TCR CDR3 regions were first amplified by RT-PCR with HTBI primers. TCRdb reprocessed the multiplex PCR reads with MiXCR, giving one entry per CDR3 protein. The top ten hold around 11% of the sample, which has around 520,000 distinct CDR3 sequences, roughly a quarter seen once.

The sequencing sample was made of blood. The chain recombines TRBV27 with TRBJ2-7, with TRBD1 matching 8 bases. The source of this sequence is a woman in her thirties with Graves' ophthalmopathy. The CDR3, as DNA: TGTGCCAGCAGTTCATCGGACAGGGTCTACGAGCAGTACTTC. Its protein product is CASSSSDRVYEQYF.